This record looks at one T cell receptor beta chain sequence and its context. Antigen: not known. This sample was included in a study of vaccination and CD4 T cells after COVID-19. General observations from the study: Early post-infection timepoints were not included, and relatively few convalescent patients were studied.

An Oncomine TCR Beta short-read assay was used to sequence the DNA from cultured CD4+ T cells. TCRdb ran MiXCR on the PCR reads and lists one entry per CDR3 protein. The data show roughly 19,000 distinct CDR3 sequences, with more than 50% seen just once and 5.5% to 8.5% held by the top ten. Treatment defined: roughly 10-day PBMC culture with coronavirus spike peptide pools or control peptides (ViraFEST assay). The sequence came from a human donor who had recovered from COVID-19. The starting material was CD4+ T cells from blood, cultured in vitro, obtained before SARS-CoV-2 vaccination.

CDR3 protein: CASSRDYPGETQYF. CDR3 DNA: TGTGCCAGCAGCCGGGACTACCCCGGGGAGACCCAGTACTTC. The chain carries TRBV27 and TRBJ2-5; 7 bases align to TRBD2. V lost 6 bases and J lost 5; bases outside the gene matches: 9. From germline, CDR1 is MNHEY and CDR2 SMNVEV (reference sequence). The CDR3 extends over 14 amino acids.